The clone carrying this TCR beta chain appeared a few times. Its antigen is undetermined. The entry originates in a study of CD8 T cells in ankylosing spondylitis. With 2 bases removed from V and 8 bases from J, the gap between germline ends came to 13 bases. The CDR3 is 14 residues long. Study-wide results and caveats: Made up of about eight highly homologous variants, a TCR beta motif appeared characteristic of ankylosing spondylitis blood. Disease-linked clones displayed a CD8+ phenotype and appeared relatively rarely in peripheral blood. Disease-linked clones reportedly showed significant enrichment in matched ankylosing spondylitis synovial fluid.

Making use of molecular barcodes, quantitative 5'-RACE generated TCR beta libraries. Each CDR3 protein gets one entry after TCRdb re-called the 5' RACE reads with MiXCR. The profile shows over 450,000 distinct CDR3 sequences, roughly 13% of them singletons. The chain carries TRBV12-3 or TRBV12-4 and TRBJ2-1; a weak D match, TRBD2 (5 bases). The material sequenced was blood, either unsorted or a sorted T cell fraction (not recorded which). The sequence came from a male donor with ankylosing spondylitis. CDR3 residues: CASSLYTREYEQFF. CDR3 bases: TGTGCCAGCAGTTTATATACTAGGGAGTATGAGCAGTTCTTC.